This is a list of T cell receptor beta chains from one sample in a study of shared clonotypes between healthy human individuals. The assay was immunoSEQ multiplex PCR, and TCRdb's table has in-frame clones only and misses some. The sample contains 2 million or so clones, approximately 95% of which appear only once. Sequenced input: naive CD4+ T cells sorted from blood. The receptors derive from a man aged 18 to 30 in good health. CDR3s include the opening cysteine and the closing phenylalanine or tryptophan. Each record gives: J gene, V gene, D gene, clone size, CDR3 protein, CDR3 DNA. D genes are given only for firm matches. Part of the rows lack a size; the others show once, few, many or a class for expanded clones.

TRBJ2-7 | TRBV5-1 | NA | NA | CASMSPSYEQYF | TGCGCCAGCATGTCCCCCTCCTACGAGCAGTACTTC
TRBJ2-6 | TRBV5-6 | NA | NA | CASTTYSGANVLTF | TGTGCCAGCACCACCTACAGTGGGGCCAACGTCCTGACTTTC
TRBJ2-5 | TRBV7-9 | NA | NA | CASSLTPGETQYF | TGTGCCAGCAGCCTAACCCCGGGGGAGACCCAGTACTTC
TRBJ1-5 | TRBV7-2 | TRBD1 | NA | CASSPGGQPNQPQHF | TGTGCCAGCAGCCCGGGGGGACAGCCGAATCAGCCCCAGCATTTT
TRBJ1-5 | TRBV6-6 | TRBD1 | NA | CASSSWGQVNQPQHF | TGTGCCAGCAGCTCTTGGGGACAGGTCAATCAGCCCCAGCATTTT
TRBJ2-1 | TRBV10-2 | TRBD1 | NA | CASSKNRGGYNEQFF | TGCGCCAGCAGCAAAAACAGGGGTGGATACAATGAGCAGTTCTTC
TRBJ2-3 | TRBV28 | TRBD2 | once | CASSERGGNTDTQYF | TGTGCCAGCAGTGAGCGGGGGGGAAACACAGATACGCAGTATTTT
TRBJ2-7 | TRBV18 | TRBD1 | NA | CASSGAGTGETYEQYF | TGTGCCAGCTCAGGAGCCGGGACAGGGGAAACCTACGAGCAGTACTTC
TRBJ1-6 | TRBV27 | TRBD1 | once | CASSRDSLSYNSPLHF | TGTGCCAGCAGTCGGGACAGCCTCTCCTATAATTCACCCCTCCACTTT
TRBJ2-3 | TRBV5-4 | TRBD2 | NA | CASSLAKAGGLDTQYF | TGTGCCAGCAGCTTGGCCAAAGCGGGAGGTTTGGATACGCAGTATTTT
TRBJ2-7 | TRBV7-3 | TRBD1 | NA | CASSLTGTASYEQYF | TGTGCCAGCAGCTTAACGGGGACAGCCTCCTACGAGCAGTACTTC
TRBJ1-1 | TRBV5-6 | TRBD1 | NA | CASSSTGQGNTEAFF | TGTGCCAGCAGCTCAACGGGACAGGGGAACACTGAAGCTTTCTTT
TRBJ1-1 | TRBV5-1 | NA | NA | CASSLEGRLEAFF | TGCGCCAGCAGCTTGGAGGGTAGGCTTGAAGCTTTCTTT
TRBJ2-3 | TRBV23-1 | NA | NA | CASSRSTDTQYF | TGCGCCAGCAGTCGCAGCACAGATACGCAGTATTTT
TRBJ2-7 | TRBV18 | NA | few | CASSQGQAHSYEQYF | TGTGCCAGCTCACAGGGACAAGCCCACTCCTACGAGCAGTACTTC
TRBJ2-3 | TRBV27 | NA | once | CASSLDSPSDTQYF | TGTGCCAGCAGTTTAGATAGCCCGTCAGATACGCAGTATTTT
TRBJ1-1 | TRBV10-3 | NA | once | CAISEASRNTEAFF | TGTGCCATCAGTGAGGCCAGCCGTAACACTGAAGCTTTCTTT
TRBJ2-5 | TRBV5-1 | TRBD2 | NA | CASSSDKSGLAGETQYF | TGCGCCAGCAGTTCTGACAAATCGGGACTAGCGGGAGAGACCCAGTACTTC
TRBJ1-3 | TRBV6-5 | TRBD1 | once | CASSYWTGAGNTIYF | TGTGCCAGCAGTTACTGGACAGGGGCCGGGAACACCATATATTTT
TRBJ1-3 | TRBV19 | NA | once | CASSKWSSGNTIYF | TGTGCCAGTAGTAAATGGAGCTCTGGAAACACCATATATTTT
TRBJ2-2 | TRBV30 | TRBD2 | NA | CAWRATSRFTGELFF | TGTGCCTGGAGGGCGACTAGCCGATTCACCGGGGAGCTGTTTTTT
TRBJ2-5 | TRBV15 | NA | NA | CATSYRDPPRETQYF | TGTGCCACCAGCTACCGGGACCCCCCACGAGAGACCCAGTACTTC
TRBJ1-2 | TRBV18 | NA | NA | CASSQATNYGYTF | TGTGCCAGCTCACAGGCCACTAACTATGGCTACACCTTC
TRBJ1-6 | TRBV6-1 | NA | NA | CASSEAGGPNSPLHF | TGTGCCAGCAGTGAAGCGGGGGGGCCGAATTCACCCCTCCACTTT